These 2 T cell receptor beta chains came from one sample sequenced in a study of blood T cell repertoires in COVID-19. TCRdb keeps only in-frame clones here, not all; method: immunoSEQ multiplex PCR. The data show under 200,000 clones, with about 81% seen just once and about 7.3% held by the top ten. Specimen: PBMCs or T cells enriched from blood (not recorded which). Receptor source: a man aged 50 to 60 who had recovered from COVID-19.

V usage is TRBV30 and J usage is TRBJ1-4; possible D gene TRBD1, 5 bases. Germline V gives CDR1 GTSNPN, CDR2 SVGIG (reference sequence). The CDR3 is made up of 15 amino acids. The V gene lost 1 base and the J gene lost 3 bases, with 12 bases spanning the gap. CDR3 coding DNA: TGTGCCTGGAGTGATCGGCCAGGGCCTAATGAAAAACTGTTTTTT. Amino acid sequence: CAWSDRPGPNEKLFF.

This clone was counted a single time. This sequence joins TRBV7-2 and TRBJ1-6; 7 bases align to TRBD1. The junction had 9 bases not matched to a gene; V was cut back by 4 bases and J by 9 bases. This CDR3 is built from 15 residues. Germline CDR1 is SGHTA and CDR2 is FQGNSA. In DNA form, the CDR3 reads TGTGCCAGCAGCTGGGACAGCCTCTGGGGTTCACCCCTCCACTTT. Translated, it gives CASSWDSLWGSPLHF.